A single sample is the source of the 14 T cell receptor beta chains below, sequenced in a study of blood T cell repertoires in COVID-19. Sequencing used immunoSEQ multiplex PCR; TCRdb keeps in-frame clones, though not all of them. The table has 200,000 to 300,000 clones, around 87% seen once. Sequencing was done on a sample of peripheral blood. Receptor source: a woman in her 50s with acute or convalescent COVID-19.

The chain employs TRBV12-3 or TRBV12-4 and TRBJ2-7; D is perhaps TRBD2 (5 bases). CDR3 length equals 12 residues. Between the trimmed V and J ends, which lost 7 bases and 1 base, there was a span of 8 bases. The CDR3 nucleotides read TGTGCCAGCAAGTCGGGGTCCTACGAGCAGTACTTC. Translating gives CASKSGSYEQYF.

CDR3 DNA sequence: TGTGCCACCAGTGATTTAGGGGTAAATACGCAGTATTTT. Protein product: CATSDLGVNTQYF. V is TRBV24-1 and J is TRBJ2-3, with D perhaps matching TRBD1 (5 bases). The CDR3 is 13 residues long. Germline CDR1 KGHDR, CDR2 SFDVKD. V was cut by 1 base and J by 7 bases, with 8 bases left in between.

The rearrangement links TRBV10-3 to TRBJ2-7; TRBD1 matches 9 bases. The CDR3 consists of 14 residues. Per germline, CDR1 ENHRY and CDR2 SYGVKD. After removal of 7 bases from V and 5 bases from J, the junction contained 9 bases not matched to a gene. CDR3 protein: CAITRDRDADEQYF. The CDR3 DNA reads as TGTGCCATCACCAGGGACAGGGACGCCGACGAGCAGTACTTC.

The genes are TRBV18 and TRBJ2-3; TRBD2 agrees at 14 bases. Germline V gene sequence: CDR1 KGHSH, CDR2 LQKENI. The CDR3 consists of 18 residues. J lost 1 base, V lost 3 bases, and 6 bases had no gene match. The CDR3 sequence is CASSPGLAGDLGTDTQYF. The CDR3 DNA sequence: TGTGCCAGCTCACCGGGACTAGCGGGAGACCTTGGCACAGATACGCAGTATTTT.

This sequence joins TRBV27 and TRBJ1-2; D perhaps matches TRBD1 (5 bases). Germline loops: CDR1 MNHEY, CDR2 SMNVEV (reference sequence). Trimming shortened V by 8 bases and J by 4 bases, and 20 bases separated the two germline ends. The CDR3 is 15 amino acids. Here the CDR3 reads CASSSPGQGFYGYTF. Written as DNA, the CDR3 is TGTGCCAGCTCTTCGCCCGGACAAGGCTTCTATGGCTACACCTTC.

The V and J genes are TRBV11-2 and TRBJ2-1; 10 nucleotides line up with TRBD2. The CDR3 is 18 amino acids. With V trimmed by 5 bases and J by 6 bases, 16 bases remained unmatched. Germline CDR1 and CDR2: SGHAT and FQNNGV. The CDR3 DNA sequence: TGTGCCAGCAGCCGGGGCTTGGCTAGCGGGAGATTAAGCAATGAGCAGTTCTTC. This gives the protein CASSRGLASGRLSNEQFF. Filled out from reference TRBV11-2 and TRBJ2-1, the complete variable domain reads EAGVAQSPRYKIIEKRQSVAFWCNPISGHATLYWYQQILGQGPKLLIQFQNNGVVDDSQLPKDRFSAERLKGVDSTLKIQPAKLEDSAVYLCASSRGLASGRLSNEQFFGPGTRLTVL.

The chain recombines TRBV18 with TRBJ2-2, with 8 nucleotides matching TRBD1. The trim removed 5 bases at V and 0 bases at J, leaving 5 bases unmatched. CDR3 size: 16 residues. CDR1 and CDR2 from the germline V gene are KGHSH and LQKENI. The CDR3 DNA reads TGTGCCAGCTCAATTACAGGGGGTACGAACACCGGGGAGCTGTTTTTT. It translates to CASSITGGTNTGELFF. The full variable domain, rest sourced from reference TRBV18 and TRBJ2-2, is NAGVMQNPRHLVRRRGQEARLRCSPMKGHSHVYWYRQLPEEGLKFMVYLQKENIIDESGMPKERFSAEFPKEGPSILRIQQVVRGDSAAYFCASSITGGTNTGELFFGEGSRLTVL.

The CDR3 sequence is CASSQGTDLRDTQYF. The CDR3 coding sequence is TGCGCCAGCAGCCAAGGGACAGATCTGAGAGATACGCAGTATTTT. The genes are TRBV4-1 and TRBJ2-3; TRBD1 might be the D (6 bases). The germline V gene encodes CDR1 MGHRA and CDR2 YSYEKL. Trimming took off 1 base at V and 5 bases at J, with 13 bases between the two ends. This CDR3 comprises 15 residues.

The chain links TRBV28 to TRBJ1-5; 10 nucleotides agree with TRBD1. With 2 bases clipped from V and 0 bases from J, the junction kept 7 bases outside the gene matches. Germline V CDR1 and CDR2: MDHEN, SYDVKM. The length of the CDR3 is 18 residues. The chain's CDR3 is CASSLGTGDGYSNQPQHF. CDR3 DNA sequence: TGTGCCAGCAGTTTAGGGACAGGGGACGGATATAGCAATCAGCCCCAGCATTTT.

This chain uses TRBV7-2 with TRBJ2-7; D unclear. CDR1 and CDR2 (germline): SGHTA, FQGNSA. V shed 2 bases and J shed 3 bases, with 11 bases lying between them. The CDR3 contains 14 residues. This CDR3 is CASSLTWPDYEQYF. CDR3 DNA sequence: TGTGCCAGCAGCTTAACCTGGCCTGACTACGAGCAGTACTTC.

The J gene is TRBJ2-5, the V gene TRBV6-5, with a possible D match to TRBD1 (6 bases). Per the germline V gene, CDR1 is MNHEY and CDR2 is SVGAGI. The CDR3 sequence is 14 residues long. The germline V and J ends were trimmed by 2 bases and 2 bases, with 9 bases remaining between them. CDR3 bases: TGTGCCAGCAGTTACGGGGGCTCTCAAGAGACCCAGTACTTC. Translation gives CASSYGGSQETQYF.

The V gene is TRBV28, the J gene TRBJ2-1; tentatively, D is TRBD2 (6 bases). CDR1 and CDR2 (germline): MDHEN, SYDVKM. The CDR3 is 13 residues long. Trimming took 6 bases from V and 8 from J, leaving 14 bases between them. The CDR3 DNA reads TGTGCCAGCAGGCTAGCCGGGGAGGATGAGCAGTTCTTC. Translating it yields CASRLAGEDEQFF.

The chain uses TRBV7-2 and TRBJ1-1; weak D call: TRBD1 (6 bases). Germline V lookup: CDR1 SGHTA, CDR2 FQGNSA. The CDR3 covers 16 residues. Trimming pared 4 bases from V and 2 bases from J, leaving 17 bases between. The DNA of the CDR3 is TGTGCCAGCAGCTGGATAAGGACAGATTTTAACACTGAAGCTTTCTTT. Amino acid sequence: CASSWIRTDFNTEAFF.

The CDR3 reads CASSTRWTRSYEQYF. The DNA for the CDR3 is TGTGCCAGCAGCACGAGATGGACTAGATCCTACGAGCAGTACTTC. The chain is built from TRBV7-9 and TRBJ2-7, with TRBD2 matching 7 bases. This CDR3 is built from 15 residues. CDR1 is SEHNR, CDR2 FQNEAQ, per germline (reference sequence). The V and J ends lost 5 bases and 1 base, in that order; junction bases with no gene match: 8.